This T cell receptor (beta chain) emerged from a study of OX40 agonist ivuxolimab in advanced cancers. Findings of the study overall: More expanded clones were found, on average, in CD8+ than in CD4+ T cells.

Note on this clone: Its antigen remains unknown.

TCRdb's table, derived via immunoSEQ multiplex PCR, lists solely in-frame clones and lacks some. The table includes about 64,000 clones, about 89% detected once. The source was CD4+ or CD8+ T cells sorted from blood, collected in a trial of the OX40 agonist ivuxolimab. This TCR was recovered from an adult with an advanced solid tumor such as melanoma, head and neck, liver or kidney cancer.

The CDR3 DNA reads TGTGCCAGCAGCTTCGGGGGTAGTCTTGGCTACACCTTC. It is translated as CASSFGGSLGYTF. This chain uses TRBV7-6 with TRBJ1-2; possible D gene TRBD1, 5 bases. This CDR3 comprises 13 residues. Germline-derived CDR1 and CDR2 are SGHVS and FNYEAQ. The germline V and J ends were trimmed by 3 bases and 7 bases, with 12 bases remaining between them.